This T cell receptor (beta chain) was identified during a study of blood T cell repertoires in COVID-19. For the study at large: There were acute and convalescent COVID-19 samples, and they came from the United States, Italy and Spain. The analysed material was cDNA or gDNA that came from T cells, B-cell-depleted T cells, or PBMCs.

In the authors' methods: Quantification of nucleated cells was approximated via reference gene primer amplification. Sequencing used immunoSEQ multiplex PCR; TCRdb keeps in-frame clones, though not all of them. That table gives V, J and clone size, and the DNA gave D and trimming. The sample comprises some 370,000 clones, around 89% of which are singletons, and about 1.2% rests with the top ten. CDR1 is LGHNA and CDR2 is YNFKEQ in the germline V gene. V lost 0 bases to trimming and J lost 5 bases, with 10 bases between them. The CDR3 runs 15 residues. The V and J genes are TRBV4-2 and TRBJ2-2; no definite D call. Source material: peripheral blood. The source is a man aged 40-55 years with acute or convalescent COVID-19. The CDR3 is CASSQDITSTGELFF. CDR3 DNA sequence: TGTGCCAGCAGCCAAGATATTACAAGTACCGGGGAGCTGTTTTTT.